The 30 T cell receptor beta chains presented below share a single source sample, sequenced in a study of T cells in localized non-small cell lung cancer. Method: immunoSEQ multiplex PCR; TCRdb's copy keeps in-frame clones and lacks some. The sample records fewer than 40,000 clones, roughly 93% being singletons. Here the sequenced sample was peripheral blood, taken before any cancer treatment. These TCRs come from a female donor over 55 with stage I lung adenocarcinoma.

The chain is built from TRBV28 and TRBJ2-6; perhaps TRBD1 as D (5 bases). The CDR3 is made up of 15 amino acids. The germline CDR1 and CDR2 sequences are MDHEN and SYDVKM. With 4 bases removed from V and 0 bases from J, the gap between germline ends came to 7 bases. CDR3 region: CASSSQGSGANVLTF. The CDR3 coding sequence is TGTGCCAGCAGTTCCCAGGGCTCTGGGGCCAACGTCCTGACTTTC.

This rearrangement joins TRBV5-6 to TRBJ1-3, with 7 bases fitting TRBD1. Losses at the gene ends were 0 bases for V and 4 bases for J; bases not matched to a gene: 10. The CDR3 totals 17 residues. Per the germline V gene, CDR1 is SGHDT and CDR2 is YYEEEE. CDR3 bases: TGTGCCAGCAGCTTGGGTGGAGGGGGCTATACCGGAAACACCATATATTTT. Encoded protein: CASSLGGGGYTGNTIYF.

The V call is TRBV2, the J call TRBJ2-2; D remains unclear. V was trimmed by 0 bases and J by 6 bases, leaving 11 bases between them. The CDR3 runs 15 residues. Germline CDR1 reads SNHLY; CDR2 reads FYNNEI. This CDR3 is CASSEALHIAGELFF. CDR3 sequence (DNA): TGTGCCAGCAGTGAAGCGCTTCATATAGCCGGGGAGCTGTTTTTT.

The V and J genes are TRBV30 and TRBJ1-2; TRBD1 matches at 8 bases. J lost 11 bases, V lost 0 bases, and 11 bases had no gene match. The CDR3 is 14 residues long. Germline values: CDR1 GTSNPN, CDR2 SVGIG (reference sequence). The chain's CDR3 is CAWSVSPLQGEYTF. CDR3 DNA: TGTGCCTGGAGTGTATCCCCCCTACAGGGGGAATACACCTTC.

This chain connects TRBV25-1 to TRBJ2-3, with 8 nucleotides matching TRBD2. CDR1 is MGHDK, CDR2 SYGVNS, per germline. V lost 5 bases to trimming and J lost 4 bases; unmatched junction nucleotides: 8. There are 15 residues in the CDR3. The CDR3 DNA reads as TGTGCCAGCAGTATCCCGGGGGGGAGGGCAGATACGCAGTATTTT. It is translated as CASSIPGGRADTQYF.

The chain uses TRBV7-3 and TRBJ2-1; D uncertain. Looked up from germline, CDR1 is SGHTA and CDR2 is FQGTGA. The CDR3 is 13 amino acids. Trimming stripped 1 base from V and 5 bases from J, with 6 bases between. This CDR3 reads CASSLRVDNEQFF. In DNA form, the CDR3 reads TGTGCCAGCAGCTTAAGAGTTGACAATGAGCAGTTCTTC.

J is TRBJ1-4 and V is TRBV6-5; TRBD1 agrees at 7 bases. This CDR3 spans 15 amino acids. The junction had 11 bases not matched to a gene; V was cut back by 5 bases and J by 8 bases. Germline-derived CDR1 and CDR2 are MNHEY and SVGAGI. The CDR3 DNA reads TGTGCCAGCAGTGTTCGGGACAGTCGCGGGGAAAAACTGTTTTTT. It codes for CASSVRDSRGEKLFF.

The rearrangement uses TRBV13 and TRBJ2-1; D is uncertain. This CDR3 spans 13 amino acids. Germline CDR1 and CDR2: PRHDT and FYEKMQ (reference sequence). V was clipped by 9 bases and J by 7 bases, with 16 bases between them. The CDR3 loop reads CASSGRLGNEQFF. CDR3 nucleotide sequence: TGTGCCAGTAGTGGACGGTTAGGAAATGAGCAGTTCTTC.

V usage is TRBV5-1 and J usage is TRBJ2-2; the D gene could be TRBD1 or TRBD2 (5 bases each). Germline V gene sequence: CDR1 SGHRS, CDR2 YFSETQ. This CDR3 has 15 residues. Trimming pared 0 bases from V and 5 bases from J, leaving 11 bases between. CDR3 sequence: CASSLVPGGTGELFF. The CDR3, as DNA: TGCGCCAGCAGCTTGGTACCTGGGGGAACCGGGGAGCTGTTTTTT.

This clone was observed a single time. The rearrangement uses TRBV7-8 and TRBJ1-1, with D possibly being TRBD1 (6 bases). Per the germline V gene, CDR1 is SGHVS and CDR2 is FQNEAQ. The CDR3 sequence is 13 residues long. V lost 5 bases and J 5 bases, leaving 12 bases between the germline ends. This CDR3 is CASSRTTGTEAFF. The CDR3 region has the DNA TGTGCCAGCAGCCGCACGACAGGAACTGAAGCTTTCTTT.

On this clone: Other nucleotide sequences from this sample produce the same CDR3. In DNA form, the CDR3 reads TGTGCTAGTGGTTTGGTTGGACTAAACACCGGGGAGCTGTTTTTT. It yields the protein CASGLVGLNTGELFF. The chain carries TRBV12-5 and TRBJ2-2; a possible D gene is TRBD2 (6 bases). The CDR3 is 15 amino acids. V lost 0 bases to trimming and J lost 2 bases, with 7 bases between them. Germline CDR1 is LGHNT and CDR2 is FRNRAP. The whole variable domain, remainder taken from reference TRBV12-5 and TRBJ2-2, is DARVTQTPRHKVTEMGQEVTMRCQPILGHNTVFWYRQTMMQGLELLAYFRNRAPLDDSGMPKDRFSAEMPDATLATLKIQPSEPRDSAVYFCASGLVGLNTGELFFGEGSRLTVL.

V is TRBV4-1 and J is TRBJ2-5, with TRBD2 matching 9 bases. The CDR3 length is 18 residues. Germline CDR1 MGHRA, CDR2 YSYEKL. Trimming at V came to 0 bases and at J to 3 bases, leaving 11 bases not matched to a gene. The CDR3 bases are TGCGCCAGCAGCCAAGAACCAGCGGGAGGTATTTGGGAAGAGACCCAGTACTTC. It yields the protein CASSQEPAGGIWEETQYF.

The chain is built from TRBV4-1 and TRBJ2-5; 11 bases match TRBD2. The CDR3 extends over 17 amino acids. V lost 1 base, J lost 4 bases, and 8 bases stayed unmatched. Germline V CDR1 and CDR2: MGHRA, YSYEKL. The CDR3 loop is CASSQVGLAGGRETQYF. In DNA, the CDR3 is TGCGCCAGCAGCCAAGTGGGGCTAGCGGGAGGTCGAGAGACCCAGTACTTC.

The genes are TRBV4-3 and TRBJ2-3; D assignment may be TRBD1 or TRBD2 (5 bases each). V was shortened by 1 base and J by 2 bases, with 10 bases between the two germline ends. Looked up from germline, CDR1 is LGHNA and CDR2 is YSLEER. The CDR3 runs 15 residues. In DNA form, the CDR3 reads TGCGCCAGCAGCCAAGTTCGGGGCCCCACAGATACGCAGTATTTT. It translates to CASSQVRGPTDTQYF.

The chain has TRBV11-1 and TRBJ2-1, with 9 nucleotides matching TRBD1. This CDR3 has 17 amino acids. V was clipped by 2 bases and J by 5 bases; unmatched bases: 10. Germline assignment: CDR1 SGHAT and CDR2 FQDESV (reference sequence). CDR3 sequence: CASSLRGRTGANNEQFF. CDR3 sequence (DNA): TGTGCCAGCAGCTTACGTGGACGGACAGGGGCCAACAATGAGCAGTTCTTC. The whole variable domain, remainder taken from reference TRBV11-1 and TRBJ2-1, is EAEVAQSPRYKITEKSQAVAFWCDPISGHATLYWYRQILGQGPELLVQFQDESVVDDSQLPKDRFSAERLKGVDSTLKIQPAELGDSAMYLCASSLRGRTGANNEQFFGPGTRLTVL.

This clone was counted only a few times. This chain uses TRBV5-4 with TRBJ2-7; TRBD1 or TRBD2 may be the D gene (9 bases each). V lost 4 bases and J lost 3, with 17 bases in between. The CDR3 sequence is 15 residues long. From germline, CDR1 is SGHNT and CDR2 YYREEE (reference sequence). The CDR3 spells CASSLAGQGLYEQYF. The DNA for the CDR3 is TGTGCCAGCAGCCTAGCGGGACAGGGCCTCTACGAGCAGTACTTC.

The chain couples TRBV28 to TRBJ2-2; perhaps TRBD1 as D (6 bases). The CDR3 is made up of 15 amino acids. Germline V CDR1 and CDR2: MDHEN, SYDVKM. The V end was cut by 8 bases, the J end by 2 bases, with 15 bases between. This CDR3 reads CASGPPGTNTGELFF. The CDR3 region has the DNA TGTGCCAGCGGCCCGCCCGGGACAAACACCGGGGAGCTGTTTTTT.

The CDR3 region has the DNA TGTGCCAGTTCTCACCCCGACAGGGTAGGAGGCTACACCTTC. Translation: CASSHPDRVGGYTF. The gene calls are TRBV19 and TRBJ1-2; TRBD1 matches at 7 bases. Per the germline V gene, CDR1 is LNHDA and CDR2 is SQIVND (reference sequence). The length of the CDR3 is 14 residues. The V gene end was trimmed by 8 bases and the J gene end by 8 bases; junction bases not matched to a gene: 14.

The rearrangement links TRBV15 to TRBJ2-1, with D hard to call. Germline V gene data show CDR1 as LNHNV and CDR2 as YYDKDF (reference sequence). Trimming left V 0 bases short and J 13 bases short, with 16 bases between. The CDR3 extends over 14 amino acids. The CDR3 loop reads CATSRDPTGRVQFF. DNA for the CDR3: TGTGCCACCAGCAGAGACCCTACTGGACGGGTACAGTTCTTC.

This chain links TRBV7-9 with TRBJ1-1, with 7 bases lining up with TRBD1. The CDR3 has 14 residues. V lost 5 bases and J lost 2; bases outside the gene matches: 5. Germline CDR1 SEHNR, CDR2 FQNEAQ (reference sequence). The CDR3 here is CASSHGTDNTEAFF. The CDR3 region has the DNA TGTGCCAGCAGCCATGGGACAGATAACACTGAAGCTTTCTTT.

This chain connects TRBV28 to TRBJ1-4; no firm D call. CDR1 is MDHEN, CDR2 SYDVKM, per germline. This CDR3 is built from 12 residues. Trimming removed 8 bases from V and 8 bases from J, with 12 bases in between. For the CDR3, the DNA is TGTGCCAGCGGAACACTAGAGGAAAAACTGTTTTTT. Its translation is CASGTLEEKLFF.

CDR3: CASSEAREQYF. Written as DNA, the CDR3 is TGTGCCAGCAGTGAAGCGCGAGAGCAGTACTTC. This chain uses TRBV2 with TRBJ2-7; D is ambiguous. The CDR3 is made up of 11 amino acids. Germline values: CDR1 SNHLY, CDR2 FYNNEI. Trimming removed 0 bases from V and 7 bases from J, with 4 bases in between.

The J gene is TRBJ1-2, the V gene TRBV9; TRBD1 matches 9 bases. The CDR3 loop spans 14 amino acids. From germline, CDR1 is SGDLS and CDR2 YYNGEE. The V gene end was trimmed by 5 bases and the J gene end by 8 bases; junction bases not matched to a gene: 10. CDR3 loop: CASRSGQGISGYTF. Written as DNA, the CDR3 is TGTGCCAGCAGAAGTGGACAGGGGATAAGCGGCTACACCTTC.

The chain joins TRBV28 to TRBJ1-2; D not resolved. Trimming took off 6 bases at V and 0 bases at J, with 17 bases between the two ends. This CDR3 contains 16 residues. Germline CDR1 MDHEN, CDR2 SYDVKM. The CDR3 region has the DNA TGTGCCAGCAGGACGGGCATCAGCTTAGCTAACTATGGCTACACCTTC. This codes for CASRTGISLANYGYTF.

This chain links TRBV4-3 with TRBJ2-4, with 12 bases identical to TRBD2. CDR1 LGHNA and CDR2 YSLEER come from the germline V gene. The V segment lost 0 bases and the J segment 6 bases; nucleotides outside the gene matches: 3. The CDR3 extends over 16 amino acids. The CDR3 nucleotides are TGCGCCAGCAGCCAAGAGCTAGCGGGGGGGGTAAACATTCAGTACTTC. It translates to CASSQELAGGVNIQYF.

The CDR3 loop reads CASSSGQAGLAGRGEQYV. The CDR3, as DNA: TGTGCCAGCAGCTCGGGACAGGCGGGACTAGCGGGACGAGGCGAGCAGTACGTC. The chain employs TRBV7-8 and TRBJ2-7, with TRBD2 matching over 13 bases. The CDR3 consists of 18 residues. Trimming at V came to 4 bases and at J to 6 bases, leaving 15 bases not matched to a gene. Germline V gives CDR1 SGHVS, CDR2 FQNEAQ.

The V call is TRBV27, the J call TRBJ2-5; 10 nucleotides match TRBD1. The better agreement between TRBJ2-7 and the DNA end casts doubt on the J call. There are 14 residues in the CDR3. Per the germline V gene, CDR1 is MNHEY and CDR2 is SMNVEV (reference sequence). The CDR3 spells CASSSRDRGHEQYF. The CDR3 DNA is TGTGCCAGCAGTTCCCGGGACAGGGGTCACGAGCAGTACTTC.

For this clone: Additional DNA sequences in this sample encode the identical CDR3. The chain couples TRBV28 to TRBJ1-2, with D tentatively TRBD1 (5 bases). The CDR3 runs 13 residues. Germline V gene lookup returns CDR1 MDHEN and CDR2 SYDVKM. V was clipped by 5 bases and J by 4 bases, with 11 bases between them. The DNA of the CDR3 is TGTGCCAGCAGTCCGGGGGTGGGCTATGGCTACACCTTC. It encodes CASSPGVGYGYTF.

The chain carries TRBV7-9 and TRBJ2-3, with D tentatively TRBD2 (5 bases). Germline V gene lookup returns CDR1 SEHNR and CDR2 FQNEAQ (reference sequence). This CDR3 is 12 amino acids long. Trimming took off 8 bases at V and 6 bases at J, with 12 bases between the two ends. The CDR3 DNA follows: TGTGCCAGCGCGAGGGAATTGGATACGCAGTATTTT. Its translation is CASARELDTQYF.

The V call is TRBV10-3, the J call TRBJ1-1, with D perhaps matching TRBD1 (5 bases). Trimming removed 4 bases at V and 1 base at J, with 7 bases between. The germline gives CDR1 ENHRY, CDR2 SYGVKD. This CDR3 has 13 residues. This CDR3 is CAISAGGNTEAFF. The CDR3 DNA follows: TGTGCCATCAGTGCTGGGGGGAACACTGAAGCTTTCTTT.